This T cell receptor beta chain originates from a study of identical twins. Regarding the study as a whole: Weaker excess twin sharing was seen among beta out-of-frame sequences.

This clonotype has a count of ten or more. Its specificity is not known. A single record per CDR3 protein comes from TCRdb applying MiXCR to the 5' RACE reads. The sample gives about 150,000 distinct CDR3 sequences, around 3.4% of which show up once; 7% to 10% is in the top ten. Germline V lookup: CDR1 MNHNY, CDR2 SVGAGI (reference sequence). J lost 5 bases, V lost 6 bases, and 3 bases had no gene match. CDR3 length: 13 residues. The chain joins TRBV6-6 to TRBJ2-2; TRBD1 matches at 7 bases. The material sequenced was memory T cells sorted from blood. The origin of this receptor is a man younger than 30 in good health. The DNA of the CDR3 is TGTGCCAGCAGGGGACAGTTTACCGGGGAGCTGTTTTTT. This codes for CASRGQFTGELFF.